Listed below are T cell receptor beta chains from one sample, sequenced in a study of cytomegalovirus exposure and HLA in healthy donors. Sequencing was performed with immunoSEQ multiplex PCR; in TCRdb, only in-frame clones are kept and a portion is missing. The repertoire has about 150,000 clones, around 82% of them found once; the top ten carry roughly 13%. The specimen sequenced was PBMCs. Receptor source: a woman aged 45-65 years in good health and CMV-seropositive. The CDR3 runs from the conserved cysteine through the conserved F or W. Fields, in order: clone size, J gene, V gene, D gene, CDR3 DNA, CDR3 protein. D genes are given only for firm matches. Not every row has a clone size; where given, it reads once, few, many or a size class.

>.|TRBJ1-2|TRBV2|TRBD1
TGTGCCAGCAGTGGGAAGGAGGGGGCGAGTGGCTACACCTTC
CASSGKEGASGYTF
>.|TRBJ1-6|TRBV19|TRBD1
TGTGCCAGTAGGCCTGGACAGGGGACCACCTATAATTCACCCCTCCACTTT
CASRPGQGTTYNSPLHF
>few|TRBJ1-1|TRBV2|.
TGTGCCAGCATGAGTAACACTGAAGCTTTCTTT
CASMSNTEAFF
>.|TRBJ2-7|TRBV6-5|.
TGTGCCAGCAGGGAGGGGGGGGGCTCCTACGAGCAGTACTTC
CASREGGGSYEQYF
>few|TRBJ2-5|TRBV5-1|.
TGCGCCAGCAGCATGGTGACAGTCCAAGAGACCCAGTACTTC
CASSMVTVQETQYF
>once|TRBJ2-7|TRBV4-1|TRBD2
TGCGCCAGCAGCCAAGGACTAGCTCAGGTCTACGAGCAGTACTTC
CASSQGLAQVYEQYF
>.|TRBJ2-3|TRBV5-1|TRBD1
TGCGCCAGCAGCTTGTATATAATGGGGACAGCTAGCACAGATACGCAGTATTTT
CASSLYIMGTASTDTQYF
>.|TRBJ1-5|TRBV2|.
TGTGCCAGCAGTGATGCGGGGGAGCCCCAGCATTTT
CASSDAGEPQHF
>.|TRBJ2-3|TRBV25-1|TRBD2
TGTGCCAGCAGTGAAGGACTAGCGGATACGCAGTATTTT
CASSEGLADTQYF
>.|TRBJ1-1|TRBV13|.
TGTGCCAGCAGCTCTGGGGGGGTTAACCCGGGTGGCACTGAAGCTTTCTTT
CASSSGGVNPGGTEAFF
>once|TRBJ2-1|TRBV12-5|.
TGTGCTAGTGGCCCTGACAGAGTTGAGCAGTTCTTC
CASGPDRVEQFF
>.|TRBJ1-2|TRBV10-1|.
TGCGCCAGCATCAATGGGGAGAAACCTAGCCCCGAAATATTAGGGGGCTACACCTTC
CASINGEKPSPEILGGYTF
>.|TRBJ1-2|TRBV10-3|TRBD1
TGTGCCATCACCCCGACAGGGGTTGGAGGCTACACCTTC
CAITPTGVGGYTF
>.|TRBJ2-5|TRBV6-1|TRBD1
TGTGCCAGCCGACACGACAGGGGGGGACTGGAGACCCAGTACTTC
CASRHDRGGLETQYF
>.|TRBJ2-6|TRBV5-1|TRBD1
TGCGCCAGCAGCCTAAACAGGGGGCGCAACTCTGGGGCCAACGTCCTGACTTTC
CASSLNRGRNSGANVLTF
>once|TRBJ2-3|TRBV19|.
TGTGCCAGTAGTTCCCCCTTTGAGGGTACGCAGTATTTT
CASSSPFEGTQYF
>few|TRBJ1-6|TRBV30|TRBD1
TGTGCCTGTTTGGACAGGGTAAATTCACCCCTCCACTTT
CACLDRVNSPLHF
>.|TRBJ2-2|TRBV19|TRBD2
TGTGCCAGTAGCCTTATAGCGGGGGTCAATACCGGGGAGCTGTTTTTT
CASSLIAGVNTGELFF
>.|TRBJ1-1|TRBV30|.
TGTGCCTGGAGCCCCTTACAAGACAGCATGAACACTGAAGCTTTCTTT
CAWSPLQDSMNTEAFF
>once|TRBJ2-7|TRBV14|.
TGTGCCAGCAGCCACGTAGGAGGGGTTGGCAACGAGCAGTACTTC
CASSHVGGVGNEQYF
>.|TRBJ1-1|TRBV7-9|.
TGTGCCAGCAGCTTAGAAAGCATGAACACTGAAGCTTTCTTT
CASSLESMNTEAFF
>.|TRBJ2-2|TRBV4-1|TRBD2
TGCGCCAGCAGCCAATCCGGGGGGGTCGCCGGGGAGCTGTTTTTT
CASSQSGGVAGELFF
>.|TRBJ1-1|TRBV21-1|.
TGTGCCAGCAGCAATCTTAACACTGAAGCTTTCTTT
CASSNLNTEAFF
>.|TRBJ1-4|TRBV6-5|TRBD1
TGTGCCAGCAGCCGGGACAGGGGGCAGGGAAAACTGTTTTTT
CASSRDRGQGKLFF
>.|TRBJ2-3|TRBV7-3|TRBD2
TGTGCCAGCAGCCTTAGCGGGGGGGCGTCAGATACGCAGTATTTT
CASSLSGGASDTQYF
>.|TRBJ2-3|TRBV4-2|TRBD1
TGTGCCAGCAGCCAAGTGGACAGGGGGGGAGATACGCAGTATTTT
CASSQVDRGGDTQYF
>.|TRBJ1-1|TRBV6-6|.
TGTGCCAGCACCTCCGCCGGGGGAAACACTGAAGCTTTCTTT
CASTSAGGNTEAFF
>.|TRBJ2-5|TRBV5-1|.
TGCGCCAGCAGCTTGGCCCAAATTGTCGGGGGACAAGAGACCCAGTACTTC
CASSLAQIVGGQETQYF
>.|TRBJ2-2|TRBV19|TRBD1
TGTGCCAGTAAGGACAGGGCGAACACCGGGGAGCTGTTTTTT
CASKDRANTGELFF
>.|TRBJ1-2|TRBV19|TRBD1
TGTGCCAGTAGTATTCGACAGGGACGCTATGGCTACACCTTC
CASSIRQGRYGYTF
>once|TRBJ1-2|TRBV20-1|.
TGCAGTGCCCCGAGAGGCGCGGGCTACACCTTC
CSAPRGAGYTF
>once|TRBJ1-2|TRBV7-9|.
TGTGCCAGCAGCCTACTACCCAGGGGAGAGGATGGCTACACCTTC
CASSLLPRGEDGYTF
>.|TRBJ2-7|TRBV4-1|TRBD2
TGCGCCAGCAGCCAAGAAGCGGGGGGGTTCTACGAGCAGTACTTC
CASSQEAGGFYEQYF
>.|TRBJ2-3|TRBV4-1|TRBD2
TGCGCCAGCAGCCAAGAGTACGGGGGGGCCAGGGATACGCAGTATTTT
CASSQEYGGARDTQYF
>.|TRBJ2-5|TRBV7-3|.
TGTGCCAGCAGCTTGAGCTCAGGGTGGGGAGAGACCCAGTACTTC
CASSLSSGWGETQYF
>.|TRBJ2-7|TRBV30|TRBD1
TGTGCCTGGGGACAGGGGAGGTACGAGCAGTACTTC
CAWGQGRYEQYF
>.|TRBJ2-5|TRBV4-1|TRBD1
TGCGCCAGCAGCCAGAGACCGGGACAGTCTCAAGAGACCCAGTACTTC
CASSQRPGQSQETQYF
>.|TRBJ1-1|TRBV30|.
TGTGCCTGGACCCTAAGGGCAGGGGACACTGAAGCTTTCTTT
CAWTLRAGDTEAFF
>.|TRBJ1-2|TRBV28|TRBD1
TGTGCCAGCAGTACCCCCGGGACAGGGGGGGTTTATGGCTACACCTTC
CASSTPGTGGVYGYTF
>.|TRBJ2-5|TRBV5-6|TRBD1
TGTGCCAGCAGCAGGACAGGGAGGTATGAGACCCAGTACTTC
CASSRTGRYETQYF
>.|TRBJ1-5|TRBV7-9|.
TGTGCCAGCAGCTTAGCGAACAGCTTCAATCAGCCCCAGCATTTT
CASSLANSFNQPQHF
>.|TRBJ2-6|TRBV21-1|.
TGTGCCAGCAGCATACTAGCGGGGGGACCCTCTGGGGCCAACGTCCTGACTTTC
CASSILAGGPSGANVLTF
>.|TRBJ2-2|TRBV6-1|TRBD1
TGTGCCAGCAGGCGTGCTTCAGGACAGGGCGGGGAGCTGTTTTTT
CASRRASGQGGELFF
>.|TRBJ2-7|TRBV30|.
TGTGCCTGGAATAGGGGCTCCTACGAGCAGTACTTC
CAWNRGSYEQYF
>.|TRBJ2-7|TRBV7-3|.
TGTGCCAGCAGCCCCGGGAGCAGCAGGGCCTACGAGCAGTACTTC
CASSPGSSRAYEQYF
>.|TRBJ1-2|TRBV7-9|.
TGTGCCAGCAGCCGCTATAACGGTGGCTACACCTTC
CASSRYNGGYTF
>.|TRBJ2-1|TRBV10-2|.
TGCGCCAGCAGTGAGTCGGGCGGGGTGCCTTCATGGGAGCAGTTCTTC
CASSESGGVPSWEQFF
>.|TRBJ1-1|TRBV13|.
TGTGCCAGCAGTTCGGGCCTTGGGGGACATGAAGCTTTCTTT
CASSSGLGGHEAFF
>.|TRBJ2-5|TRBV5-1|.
TGCGCCAGCAGCGCGGGGTCCGGACTACAAGAGACCCAGTACTTC
CASSAGSGLQETQYF
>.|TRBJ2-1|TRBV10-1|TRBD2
TGCGCCAGCAGTGGGGGGGGATACAATGAGCAGTTCTTC
CASSGGGYNEQFF